The clone carrying this T cell receptor beta chain is medium-sized in the sample. Its target is unknown. Time point denoted: sample taken at primary tumor resection. TCRdb analysed the 5' RACE reads with MiXCR anew, one entry per CDR3 protein. The top ten clones hold approximately 30% of a sample with around 1,000 distinct CDR3 sequences, 15% of them seen once. The entry originates in a study of spatial heterogeneity in lung cancer. Study observations and caveats: Tumoral mutation counts were tracked by counts of expanded intratumoral alpha and beta TCRs.

The CDR3 is made up of 15 amino acids. Per the germline V gene, CDR1 is DFQATT and CDR2 is SNEGSKA (reference sequence). The V gene end was trimmed by 3 bases and the J gene end by 4 bases; junction bases not matched to a gene: 9. The sequence came from a female donor with early-stage non-small cell lung cancer. V usage is TRBV20-1 and J usage is TRBJ2-1; the match to TRBD2 covers 7 bases. This specimen was lung tumor tissue, taken at surgery. In nucleotides, the CDR3 is TGCAGTGCTAGCTATTGGGCTAGCGGATACAATGAGCAGTTCTTC. Translated, it gives CSASYWASGYNEQFF.